One and the same sample provided the 5 T cell receptor beta chains below, sequenced in a study of cytomegalovirus exposure and HLA in healthy donors. The PCR ran on 60 Vbeta and 13 Jbeta primers. Assay used: immunoSEQ multiplex PCR; TCRdb lists only in-frame clones, some missing. The table has over 100,000 clones, more than 60% seen once; the top ten hold about 1.5%. The source material was PBMCs. Receptor source: a man aged 18 to 30 in good health and CMV-seronegative.

This clone was observed a few times. CDR3 nucleotides: TGTGCCAGCAGTCGGCGATTAACAGAAATTGGAAACACCATATATTTT. It is translated as CASSRRLTEIGNTIYF. J is TRBJ1-3 and V is TRBV27, with D hard to call. Trimming pared 5 bases from V and 3 bases from J, leaving 17 bases between. Germline V gene sequence: CDR1 MNHEY, CDR2 SMNVEV (reference sequence). This CDR3 spans 16 amino acids.

The rearrangement joins TRBV19 to TRBJ1-5; 8 bases match TRBD1. J gave up 4 bases and V 4 bases, and 15 bases lay outside the gene matches. CDR1 is LNHDA, CDR2 SQIVND, per germline (reference sequence). This CDR3 comprises 18 residues. The CDR3 spells CASSTTGTGLLSNQPQHF. The CDR3 region has the DNA TGTGCCAGTAGTACGACCGGGACAGGATTATTATCAAATCAGCCCCAGCATTTT.

This chain links TRBV28 with TRBJ2-1, with 8 bases lining up with TRBD2. J was trimmed by 3 bases and V by 2 bases; bases with no gene match: 6. Germline V CDR1 and CDR2: MDHEN, SYDVKM. The CDR3 is 16 amino acids. CDR3 loop: CASSLRGSGVYNEQFF. The CDR3, as DNA: TGTGCCAGCAGTTTACGGGGTAGCGGGGTCTACAATGAGCAGTTCTTC.

The chain employs TRBV30 and TRBJ2-5; possibly TRBD2 for D (7 bases). CDR1 and CDR2 (germline): GTSNPN, SVGIG (reference sequence). The CDR3 covers 13 residues. V gave up 5 bases and J gave up 5 bases, with 15 bases separating them. The CDR3 DNA reads as TGTGCCTGGGAACCGGGGGGCGTCGAGACCCAGTACTTC. It yields the protein CAWEPGGVETQYF. The variable domain in full, with the rest retrieved from reference TRBV30 and TRBJ2-5, is SQTIHQWPATLVQPVGSPLSLECTVEGTSNPNLYWYRQAAGRGLQLLFYSVGIGQISSEVPQNLSASRPQDRQFILSSKKLLLSDSGFYLCAWEPGGVETQYFGPGTRLLVL.

The rearrangement uses TRBV6-1 and TRBJ2-7; D might be TRBD1 (5 bases). The V gene's germline CDR1 is MNHNS and CDR2 SASEGT. CDR3 size: 11 residues. Trimming stripped 3 bases from V and 6 bases from J, with 6 bases between. CDR3 protein: CASSDRGEQYF. As DNA, the CDR3 is TGTGCCAGCAGTGATAGGGGCGAGCAGTACTTC.